This T cell receptor (beta chain) emerged from a study of shared clonotypes between healthy human individuals. Sequencing was performed with immunoSEQ multiplex PCR; in TCRdb, only in-frame clones are kept and a portion is missing. Of 110,000 or so clones listed, around 65% are singletons. The count of this clone is one. The junction had 10 bases not matched to a gene; V was cut back by 3 bases and J by 8 bases. CDR1 MRHNA and CDR2 SNTAGT come from the germline V gene. This CDR3 is 15 amino acids long. The sequenced sample was memory CD8+ T cells sorted from blood. Subset indicated: CD45RO+ cells pooled with CCR7-negative TemRA cells. The receptor was derived from a woman in her twenties or thirties in good health. This chain links TRBV6-4 with TRBJ2-1, with 7 positions matching TRBD2. The CDR3, as DNA: TGTGCCAGCAGTGAGGGGGAGGGCCGATTGGATGAGCAGTTCTTC. Its translation is CASSEGEGRLDEQFF.